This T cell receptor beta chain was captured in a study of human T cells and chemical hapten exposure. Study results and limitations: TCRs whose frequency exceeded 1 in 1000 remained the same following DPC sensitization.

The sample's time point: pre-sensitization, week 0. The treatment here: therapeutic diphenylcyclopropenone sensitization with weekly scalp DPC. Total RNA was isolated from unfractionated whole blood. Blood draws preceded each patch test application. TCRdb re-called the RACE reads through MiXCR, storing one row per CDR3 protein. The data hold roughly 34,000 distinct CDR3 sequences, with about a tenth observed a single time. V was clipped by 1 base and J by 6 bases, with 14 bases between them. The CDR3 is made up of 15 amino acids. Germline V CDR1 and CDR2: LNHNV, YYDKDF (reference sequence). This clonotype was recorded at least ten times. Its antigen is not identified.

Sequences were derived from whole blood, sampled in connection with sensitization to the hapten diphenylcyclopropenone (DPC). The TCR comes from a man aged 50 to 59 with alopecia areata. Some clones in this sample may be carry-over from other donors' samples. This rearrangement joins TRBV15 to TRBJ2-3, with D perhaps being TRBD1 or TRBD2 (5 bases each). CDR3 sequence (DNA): TGTGCCACCAGCAGAGCAGTGGGACCCTCCGATACGCAGTATTTT. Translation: CATSRAVGPSDTQYF.